This TCR beta chain appears in the sequencing data of a study of cytomegalovirus exposure and HLA in healthy donors. Both 60 Vbeta primers and 13 Jbeta primers went into the PCR. The protocol was immunoSEQ multiplex PCR, while the TCRdb copy is restricted to in-frame clones and leaves out a portion. The table includes about 190,000 clones, 65% to 85% detected once. The V gene's germline CDR1 is SNHLY and CDR2 FYNNEI. V was cut by 4 bases and J by 0 bases, with 6 bases left in between. This CDR3 has 14 amino acids. For this clone: Antigen unknown.

General study results and limits: Accurate predictions that matched the HLA-A and HLA-B alleles of most subjects were reportedly made from TCR beta sequences. In a later analysis, V- and J-gene trimming of beta chains associated with a DCLRE1C missense variant, replicated independently. According to an earlier analysis, most TCR beta V segments yielded productive rearrangements about 87% or about 30% of the time.

The sequenced material came from PBMCs. The chain has TRBV2 and TRBJ1-4; D not resolved. The source of this sequence is a woman aged 18 to 35 in good health and CMV-seronegative. The CDR3 region has the DNA TGTGCCAGCAGTGGGGGAGCAACTAATGAAAAACTGTTTTTT. As protein: CASSGGATNEKLFF.